This T cell receptor (beta chain) was profiled in a study of T cell responses to AZD1222 COVID-19 vaccine. Study-wide points: Without day 14 samples, only post-peak T cell repertoires were studied.

The J segment lost 2 bases and the V segment lost 10 bases, leaving 2 bases of the junction unmatched. The CDR3 is 12 amino acids. Germline V lookup: CDR1 MNHEY, CDR2 SVGAGI. Second doses that came at about 4 or about 12 weeks were put together. Only in-frame clones appear in the TCRdb table, and some are missing; sequencing was by immunoSEQ multiplex PCR. Among 150,000 to 200,000 clones listed, roughly 90% were seen once. As concerns this clone: The antigen is undetermined.

The source material was peripheral blood, sampled 28 days after the second AZD1222 dose. The chain is built from TRBV6-5 and TRBJ1-2; 9 bases line up with TRBD1. The TCR originated in an adult who received the AZD1222 COVID-19 vaccine. The CDR3 reads CATGQGNYGYTF. Written as DNA, the CDR3 is TGTGCCACCGGACAGGGGAACTATGGCTACACCTTC.